A selection of T cell receptor beta chains follows, all from one sample in a study of Graves' ophthalmopathy and Graves' hyperthyroidism. TCRdb reprocessed the multiplex PCR reads via MiXCR and lists one record per CDR3 protein. The sample records some 350,000 distinct CDR3 sequences, about 17% being singletons. Sequencing was carried out using peripheral blood. The source of these receptors is an adult woman with stable Graves' hyperthyroidism. Both conserved end residues are part of each CDR3. A D gene is named only where the DNA matches it firmly. Clone size is not always given. Where it is, it says once, few, many or a class for expanded clones.

v_call	j_call	d_call	clone_size	cdr3_nt	cdr3_aa
TRBV29-1	TRBJ2-7	.	many	TGCAGCGTTGAGGACGGAAAAACAGGGGAGCAGTACTTC	CSVEDGKTGEQYF
TRBV6-1	TRBJ2-2	.	many	TGTGCCACCCTTTGGAGGGCAACCGGGGAGCTGTTTTTT	CATLWRATGELFF
TRBV29-1	TRBJ2-5	.	many	TGCAGCGCCGCGGGTTTTGGGGGGCAAGAGACCCAGTACTTC	CSAAGFGGQETQYF
TRBV12-3/TRBV12-4	TRBJ2-7	.	many	TGTGCCAGCAGGAAAGTGGGCTCCTACGAGCAGTACTTC	CASRKVGSYEQYF
TRBV6-5	TRBJ2-5	.	many	TGTGCCGTCGTCGGCCAGGAGACCCAGTACTTC	CAVVGQETQYF
TRBV5-1	TRBJ2-5	.	many	TGCGCCAGCAGCCCCAGGACAGTAACCCAAGAGACCCAGTACTTC	CASSPRTVTQETQYF
TRBV5-5	TRBJ2-7	TRBD2	few	TGTGCCAGCAGCCGGGAGGCGGGTAGCTCCTACGAGCAGTACTTC	CASSREAGSSYEQYF
TRBV27	TRBJ1-5	TRBD1	many	TGTGCCAGCAGCCACCTGCAGGGGGCCGGGGGCAATCAGCCCCAGCATTTT	CASSHLQGAGGNQPQHF
TRBV29-1	TRBJ2-5	.	.	TGCAGCGCAACCCGCGGAGCGGAGACCCAGTACTTC	CSATRGAETQYF
TRBV6-5	TRBJ2-7	TRBD1	many	TGTGCCAGCAGTACGCCGGGACAGCACTACGAGCAGTACTTC	CASSTPGQHYEQYF
TRBV20-1	TRBJ2-7	.	many	TGCAGTGCCAGGCACGGATACTCCTACGAGCAGTACTTC	CSARHGYSYEQYF
TRBV28	TRBJ1-5	TRBD1	many	TGTGCCAGTTCAAGTGGTGACAGGGTTTTTCAGCCCCAGCATTTT	CASSSGDRVFQPQHF
TRBV6-5	TRBJ1-5	.	many	TGTGCCACCACCCTAGAGGGCAATCAGCCCCAGCATTTT	CATTLEGNQPQHF
TRBV20-1	TRBJ1-1	.	.	TGCAGTGCTAGCTGGGTTAGGGGGATGAACACTGAAGCTTTCTTT	CSASWVRGMNTEAFF
TRBV10-3	TRBJ1-1	.	many	TGTGCCATCGGACAGAATGAAGCTTTCTTT	CAIGQNEAFF
TRBV12-3/TRBV12-4	TRBJ2-7	TRBD1	many	TGTGCCAGCAAAATTCTCAGGTCGGCAGGGGGCATCTACGAGCAGTACTTC	CASKILRSAGGIYEQYF
TRBV18	TRBJ2-4	.	many	TGTGCCAGCTCACCTAACCAGGGTGCCAAAAACATTCAGTACTTC	CASSPNQGAKNIQYF
TRBV12-3/TRBV12-4	TRBJ2-7	.	many	TGTGCCAGCAGTTTACAGGGCGATAGCCCGAGATTC	CASSLQGDSPRF
TRBV20-1	TRBJ1-2	.	many	TGCAGTGCTAGAGATCTCACTCCCTTCACCTATGGCTACACCTTC	CSARDLTPFTYGYTF
TRBV19	TRBJ2-7	.	many	TGTGCCAGTAGTTTCTCCGGGAGTCCCTACGAGCAGTACTTC	CASSFSGSPYEQYF
TRBV4-3	TRBJ2-7	.	.	TGCGCCAGCAGCCAAGACGCCGGGAGTTCCTACGAGCAGTACTTC	CASSQDAGSSYEQYF
TRBV18	TRBJ1-1	.	.	TGTGCCAGCTCAGGGGACACTGAAGCTTTCTTT	CASSGDTEAFF
TRBV11-2	TRBJ2-5	TRBD1	many	TGTGCCAGCAGCTCACGGACAGGGATGGAGACCCAGTACTTC	CASSSRTGMETQYF
TRBV19	TRBJ1-5	.	many	TGTGCCAGTACGGGGACAAACCCTAGCAATCAGCCCCAGCATTTT	CASTGTNPSNQPQHF
TRBV15	TRBJ2-7	.	many	TGTGCCACCAGCAGAGTAACCCGGTTAGGGTACTACGAGCAGTACTTC	CATSRVTRLGYYEQYF
TRBV2	TRBJ2-7	.	many	TGTGCCAGTGGACCGGGACAATTCGACGAGCAGTACTTC	CASGPGQFDEQYF
TRBV6-2/TRBV6-3	TRBJ2-5	TRBD1	many	TGTGCCAGCAGCGGGACAGAGATACAAGAGACCCAGTACTTC	CASSGTEIQETQYF
TRBV6-1	TRBJ2-4	.	many	TGTGCCAGCAGTGAGGGGGGAAACATTCAGTACTTC	CASSEGGNIQYF